This TCR beta chain was retrieved from a study of T cells in Graves' hyperthyroidism and ophthalmopathy. The study, taken as a whole, reports: Most thyroid clonotypes expanded above 0.001 appeared in blood too.

This clonotype was detected ten times or more. Antigen unknown. Trimming took off 1 base at V and 0 bases at J, with 6 bases between the two ends. The CDR3 contains 14 residues. It was RNA transcripts that yielded the amplified TCR beta CDR3 regions. A set of HTBI primers served as the primers for a first-round RT-PCR of the TCR CDR3. TCRdb passed the multiplex PCR reads through MiXCR, listing each CDR3 protein once. The sample lists about 480,000 distinct CDR3 sequences; approximately 14% were seen once. The chain recombines TRBV12-3 or TRBV12-4 with TRBJ1-1; no clear D. Input material: blood. This receptor was taken from a woman aged 18-30 years with Graves' hyperthyroidism. As DNA, the CDR3 is TGTGCCAGCAGTTTAGGGCAGATGAACACTGAAGCTTTCTTT. It codes for CASSLGQMNTEAFF.